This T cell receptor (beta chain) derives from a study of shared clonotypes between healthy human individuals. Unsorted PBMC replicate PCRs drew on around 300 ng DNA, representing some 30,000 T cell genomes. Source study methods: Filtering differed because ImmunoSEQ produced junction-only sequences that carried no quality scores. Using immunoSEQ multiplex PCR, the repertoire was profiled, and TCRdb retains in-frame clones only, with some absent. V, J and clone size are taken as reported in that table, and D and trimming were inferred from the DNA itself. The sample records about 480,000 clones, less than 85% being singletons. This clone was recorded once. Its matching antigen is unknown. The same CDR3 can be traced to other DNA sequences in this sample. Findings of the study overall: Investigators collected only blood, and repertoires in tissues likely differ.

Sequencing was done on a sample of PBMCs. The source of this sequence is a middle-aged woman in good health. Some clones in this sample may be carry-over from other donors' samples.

The CDR3 here is CASSLGLAGGTGELFF. CDR3 nucleotides: TGTGCCAGCAGCTTAGGGCTAGCGGGGGGCACCGGGGAGCTGTTTTTT. The chain employs TRBV7-3 and TRBJ2-2; 11 bases agree with TRBD2. Germline values: CDR1 SGHTA, CDR2 FQGTGA. After removal of 2 bases from V and 4 bases from J, the junction contained 3 bases not matched to a gene. The CDR3 runs to 16 residues.